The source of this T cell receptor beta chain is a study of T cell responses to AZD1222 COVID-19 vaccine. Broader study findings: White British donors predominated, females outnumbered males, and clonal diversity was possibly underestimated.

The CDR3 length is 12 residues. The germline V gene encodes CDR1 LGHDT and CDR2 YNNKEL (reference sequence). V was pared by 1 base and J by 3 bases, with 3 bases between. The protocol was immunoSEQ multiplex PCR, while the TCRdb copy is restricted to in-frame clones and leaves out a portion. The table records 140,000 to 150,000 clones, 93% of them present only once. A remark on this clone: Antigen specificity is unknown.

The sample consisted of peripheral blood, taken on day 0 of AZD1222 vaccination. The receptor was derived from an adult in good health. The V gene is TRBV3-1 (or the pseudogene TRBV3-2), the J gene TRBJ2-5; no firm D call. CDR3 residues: CASSQVKETQYF. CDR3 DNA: TGTGCCAGCAGCCAAGTAAAAGAGACCCAGTACTTC.